Described below is a single TCR beta chain sequence and its context. Its target is unknown. PCR used 60 Vbeta primers and 13 Jbeta primers. Libraries were prepared by immunoSEQ multiplex PCR; TCRdb keeps only in-frame clonotypes and omits some of them. The sample comprises some 89,000 clones, around 84% of which are singletons, and approximately 4% rests with the top ten. The germline gives CDR1 SQVTM, CDR2 ANQGSEA. The CDR3 contains 15 residues. Trimming at V came to 6 bases and at J to 4 bases, leaving 13 bases not matched to a gene. The data belong to a study of cytomegalovirus exposure and HLA in healthy donors. Turning to the study itself: Among the approximately 370 donors who were genotyped, 81% fell in the genetic ancestry cluster that is associated with self-reported Caucasian donors. General study points: Owing to their indistinguishability, certain V segments, notably TRBV6-2 and TRBV6-3, were excluded.

The rearrangement joins TRBV29-1 to TRBJ1-1, with 8 bases aligning to TRBD1. The TCR comes from a middle-aged woman in good health and CMV-seropositive. Sequencing used PBMCs. DNA of the CDR3: TGCAGCGTAGGACAGGGCCCTCTGTGGGGCACTGAAGCTTTCTTT. The encoded protein is CSVGQGPLWGTEAFF.